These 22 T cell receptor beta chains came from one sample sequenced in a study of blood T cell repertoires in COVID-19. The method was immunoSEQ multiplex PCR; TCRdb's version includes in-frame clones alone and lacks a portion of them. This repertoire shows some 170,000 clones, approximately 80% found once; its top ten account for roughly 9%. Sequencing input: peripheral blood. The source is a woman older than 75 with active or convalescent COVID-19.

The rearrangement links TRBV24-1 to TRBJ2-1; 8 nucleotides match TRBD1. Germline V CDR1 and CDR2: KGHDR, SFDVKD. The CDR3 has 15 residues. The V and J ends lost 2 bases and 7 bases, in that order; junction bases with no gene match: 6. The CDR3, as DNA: TGTGCCACCAGTGATTCCCGGACAGGGAAGAATGAGCAGTTCTTC. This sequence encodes CATSDSRTGKNEQFF.

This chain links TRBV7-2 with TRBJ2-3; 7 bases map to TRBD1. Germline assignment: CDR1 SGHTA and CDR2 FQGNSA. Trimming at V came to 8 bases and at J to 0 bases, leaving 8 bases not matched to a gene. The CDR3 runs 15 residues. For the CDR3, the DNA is TGTGCCAGCTTAGGGGGACAGTCTAGCACAGATACGCAGTATTTT. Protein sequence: CASLGGQSSTDTQYF.

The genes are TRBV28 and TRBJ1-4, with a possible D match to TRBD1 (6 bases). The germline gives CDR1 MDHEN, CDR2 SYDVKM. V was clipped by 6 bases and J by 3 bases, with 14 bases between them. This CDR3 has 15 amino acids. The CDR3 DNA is TGTGCCAGCAGATCCTCAGGGGCCGCTAATGAAAAACTGTTTTTT. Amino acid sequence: CASRSSGAANEKLFF.

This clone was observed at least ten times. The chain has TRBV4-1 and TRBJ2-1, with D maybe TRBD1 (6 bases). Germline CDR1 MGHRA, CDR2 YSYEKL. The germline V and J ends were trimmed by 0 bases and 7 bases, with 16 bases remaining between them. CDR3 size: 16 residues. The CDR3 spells CASSQDFRGSWNEQFF. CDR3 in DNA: TGCGCCAGCAGCCAAGATTTCAGGGGTTCGTGGAATGAGCAGTTCTTC.

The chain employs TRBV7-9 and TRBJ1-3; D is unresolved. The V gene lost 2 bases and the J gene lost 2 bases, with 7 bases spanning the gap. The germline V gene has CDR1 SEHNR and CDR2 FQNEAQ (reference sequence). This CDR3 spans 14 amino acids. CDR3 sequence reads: CASSLLAAGNTIYF. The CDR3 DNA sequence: TGTGCCAGCAGCTTACTGGCAGCTGGAAACACCATATATTTT.

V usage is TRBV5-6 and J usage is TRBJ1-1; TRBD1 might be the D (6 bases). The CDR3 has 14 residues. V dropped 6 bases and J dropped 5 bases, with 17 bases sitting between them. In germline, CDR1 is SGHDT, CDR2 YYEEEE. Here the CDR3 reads CASTSEWGRTEAFF. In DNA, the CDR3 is TGTGCCAGCACCAGCGAGTGGGGGCGGACTGAAGCTTTCTTT.

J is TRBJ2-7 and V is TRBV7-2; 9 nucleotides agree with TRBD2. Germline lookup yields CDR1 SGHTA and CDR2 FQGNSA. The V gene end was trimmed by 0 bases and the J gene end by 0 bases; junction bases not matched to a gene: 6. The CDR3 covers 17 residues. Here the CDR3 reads CASSLAQLAGSSYEQYF. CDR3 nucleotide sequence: TGTGCCAGCAGCTTAGCTCAGCTAGCGGGGAGCTCCTACGAGCAGTACTTC.

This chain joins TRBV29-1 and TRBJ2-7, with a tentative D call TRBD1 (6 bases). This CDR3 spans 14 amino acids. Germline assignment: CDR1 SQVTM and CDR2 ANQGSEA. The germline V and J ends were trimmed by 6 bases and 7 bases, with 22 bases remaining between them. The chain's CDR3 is CSVDLIGRGQEQYF. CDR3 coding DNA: TGCAGCGTGGACCTAATAGGCAGGGGCCAAGAGCAGTACTTC.

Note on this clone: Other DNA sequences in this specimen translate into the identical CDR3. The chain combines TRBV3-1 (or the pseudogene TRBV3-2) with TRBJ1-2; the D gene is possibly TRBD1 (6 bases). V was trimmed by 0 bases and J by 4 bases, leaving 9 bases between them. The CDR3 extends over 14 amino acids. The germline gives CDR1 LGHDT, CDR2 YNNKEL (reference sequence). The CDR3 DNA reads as TGTGCCAGCAGCCAAGATAGAGGGGGCTATGGCTACACCTTC. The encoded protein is CASSQDRGGYGYTF.

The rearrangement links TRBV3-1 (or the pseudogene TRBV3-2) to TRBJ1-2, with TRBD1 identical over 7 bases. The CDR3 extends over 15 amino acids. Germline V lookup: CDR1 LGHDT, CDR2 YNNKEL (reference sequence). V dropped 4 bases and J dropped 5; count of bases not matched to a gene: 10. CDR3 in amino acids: CASSLRQGRPYGYTF. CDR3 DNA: TGTGCCAGCAGCCTCAGACAGGGCCGTCCTTATGGCTACACCTTC.

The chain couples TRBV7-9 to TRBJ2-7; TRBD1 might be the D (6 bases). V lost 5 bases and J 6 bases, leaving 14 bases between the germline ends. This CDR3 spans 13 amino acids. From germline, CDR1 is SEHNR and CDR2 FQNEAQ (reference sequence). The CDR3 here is CASSLGHGVEQYF. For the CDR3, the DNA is TGTGCCAGCAGCCTGGGACACGGGGTCGAGCAGTACTTC. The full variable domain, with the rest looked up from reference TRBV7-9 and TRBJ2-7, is DTGVSQNPRHKITKRGQNVTFRCDPISEHNRLYWYRQTLGQGPEFLTYFQNEAQLEKSRLLSDRFSAERPKGSFSTLEIQRTEQGDSAMYLCASSLGHGVEQYFGPGTRLTVT.

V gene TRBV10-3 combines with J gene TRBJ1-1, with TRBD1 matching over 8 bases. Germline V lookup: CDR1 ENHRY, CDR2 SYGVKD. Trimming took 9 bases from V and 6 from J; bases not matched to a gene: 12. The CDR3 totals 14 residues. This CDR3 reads CAIKGTGPLAEAFF. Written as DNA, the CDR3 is TGTGCCATAAAAGGGACAGGACCGCTCGCTGAAGCTTTCTTT.

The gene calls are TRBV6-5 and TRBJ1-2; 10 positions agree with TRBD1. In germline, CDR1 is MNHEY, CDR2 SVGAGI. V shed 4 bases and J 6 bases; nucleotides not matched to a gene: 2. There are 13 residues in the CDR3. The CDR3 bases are TGTGCCAGCAGTTCGACAGGGGGCAATGGCTACACCTTC. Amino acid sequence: CASSSTGGNGYTF.

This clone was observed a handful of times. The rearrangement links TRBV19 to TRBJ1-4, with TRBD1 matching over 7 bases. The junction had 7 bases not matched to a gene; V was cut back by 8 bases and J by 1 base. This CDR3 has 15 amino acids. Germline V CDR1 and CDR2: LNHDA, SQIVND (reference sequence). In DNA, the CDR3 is TGTGCCAGTGCCGGGACAGAGAGAACTAATGAAAAACTGTTTTTT. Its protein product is CASAGTERTNEKLFF.

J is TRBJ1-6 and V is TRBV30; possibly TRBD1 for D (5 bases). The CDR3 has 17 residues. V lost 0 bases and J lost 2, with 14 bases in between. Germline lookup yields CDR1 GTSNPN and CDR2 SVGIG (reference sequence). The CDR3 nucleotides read TGTGCCTGGAGTGTACGGGGTGCGGGGCCCTATAATTCACCCCTCCACTTT. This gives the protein CAWSVRGAGPYNSPLHF.

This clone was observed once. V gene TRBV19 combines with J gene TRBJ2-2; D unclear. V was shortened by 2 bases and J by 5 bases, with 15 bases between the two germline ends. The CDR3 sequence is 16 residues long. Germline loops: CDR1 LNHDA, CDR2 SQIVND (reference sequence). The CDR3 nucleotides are TGTGCCAGTAGTATACCCGGCGGCCCCACAACCGGGGAGCTGTTTTTT. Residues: CASSIPGGPTTGELFF.

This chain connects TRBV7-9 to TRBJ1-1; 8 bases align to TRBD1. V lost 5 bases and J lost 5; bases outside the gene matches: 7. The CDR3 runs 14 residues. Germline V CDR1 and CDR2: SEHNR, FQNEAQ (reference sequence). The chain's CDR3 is CASSPQGARTEAFF. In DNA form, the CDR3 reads TGTGCCAGCAGCCCTCAGGGGGCGCGTACTGAAGCTTTCTTT.

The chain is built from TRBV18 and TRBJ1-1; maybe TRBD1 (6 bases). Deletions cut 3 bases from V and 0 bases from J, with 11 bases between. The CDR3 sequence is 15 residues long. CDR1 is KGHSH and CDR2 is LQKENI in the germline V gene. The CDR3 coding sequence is TGTGCCAGCTCACCCCCTGACAGGTTGAACACTGAAGCTTTCTTT. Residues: CASSPPDRLNTEAFF.

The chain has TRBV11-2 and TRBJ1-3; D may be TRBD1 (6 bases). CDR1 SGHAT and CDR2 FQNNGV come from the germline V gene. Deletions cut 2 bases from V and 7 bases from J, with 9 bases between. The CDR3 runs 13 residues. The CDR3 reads CASSLNRENTIYF. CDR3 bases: TGTGCCAGCAGCTTAAACAGGGAGAACACCATATATTTT. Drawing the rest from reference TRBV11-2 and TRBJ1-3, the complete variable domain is EAGVAQSPRYKIIEKRQSVAFWCNPISGHATLYWYQQILGQGPKLLIQFQNNGVVDDSQLPKDRFSAERLKGVDSTLKIQPAKLEDSAVYLCASSLNRENTIYFGEGSWLTVV.

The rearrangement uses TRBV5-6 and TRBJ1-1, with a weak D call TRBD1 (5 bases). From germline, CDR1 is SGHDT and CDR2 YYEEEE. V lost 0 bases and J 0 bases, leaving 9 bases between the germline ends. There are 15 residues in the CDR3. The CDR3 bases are TGTGCCAGCAGCTTGGCCGGGGGTATGAACACTGAAGCTTTCTTT. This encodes CASSLAGGMNTEAFF.

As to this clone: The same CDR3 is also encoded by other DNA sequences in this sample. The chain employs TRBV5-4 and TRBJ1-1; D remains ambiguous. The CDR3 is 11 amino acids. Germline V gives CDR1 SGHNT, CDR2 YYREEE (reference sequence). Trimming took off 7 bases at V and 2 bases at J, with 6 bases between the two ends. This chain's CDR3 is CASSLNTEAFF. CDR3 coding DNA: TGTGCCAGCTCTTTAAACACTGAAGCTTTCTTT.

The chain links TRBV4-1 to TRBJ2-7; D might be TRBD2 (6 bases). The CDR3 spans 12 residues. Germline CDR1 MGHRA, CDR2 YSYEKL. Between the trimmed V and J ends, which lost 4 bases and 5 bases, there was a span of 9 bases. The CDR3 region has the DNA TGCGCCAGCAGCCGAGGGGAGGACGAGCAGTACTTC. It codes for CASSRGEDEQYF.